One sample yielded the 13 T cell receptor beta chains listed below, sequenced in a study of response to subunit inactivated influenza vaccine (dated by TCRdb to about 2018). Libraries were prepared through RT-PCR. The instrument given in TCRdb is Illumina HiSeq 2500. TCRdb cleaned the public reads at Q25 with fastp, built clones with MiXCR and kept in-frame beta chains. Entries that share a CDR3 protein sequence are merged under the most common genes and DNA. The sample yields fewer than 750,000 distinct CDR3 sequences; around 13% were counted once. The ten most abundant clones make up around 10% of the sample. The sequences come from PBMCs from blood, collected roughly 13 days after vaccination. The receptors here all came from a man aged 45-60 years who received an inactivated influenza vaccine. Donor details come from another sample of the same person, matched by shared clones.

The chain couples TRBV3-1 to TRBJ2-1, with TRBD2 matching 11 bases. The V and J ends lost 4 bases and 4 bases, in that order; junction bases with no gene match: 9. Germline loops: CDR1 LGHDT, CDR2 YNNKEL (reference sequence). CDR3 size: 17 residues. The CDR3 loop reads CASSPNPGTSGYNEQFF. In DNA form, the CDR3 reads TGTGCCAGCAGCCCTAACCCCGGGACTAGCGGTTACAATGAGCAGTTCTTC.

The chain links TRBV20-1 to TRBJ2-7, with 11 bases fitting TRBD2. After removal of 6 bases from V and 3 bases from J, the junction contained 19 bases not matched to a gene. The CDR3 loop spans 18 amino acids. The V gene's germline CDR1 is DFQATT and CDR2 SNEGSKA (reference sequence). CDR3 nucleotide sequence: TGCAGTGCCTCCTCCGGGACTAGCGGCCTTTGGGTTAACTACGAGCAGTACTTC. Its translation is CSASSGTSGLWVNYEQYF.

The chain links TRBV5-1 to TRBJ2-3; 9 positions match TRBD2. Looked up from germline, CDR1 is SGHRS and CDR2 is YFSETQ. Unmatched junction bases numbered 7, after V lost 1 base and J lost 4 bases. The CDR3 runs to 16 residues. This CDR3 is CASSLTAGGPSDTQYF. The CDR3 DNA sequence: TGCGCCAGCAGCTTGACGGCGGGAGGGCCATCAGATACGCAGTATTTT.

The rearrangement uses TRBV15 and TRBJ2-7; 8 bases are a match to TRBD2. V lost 5 bases and J lost 5; bases outside the gene matches: 11. The CDR3 has 15 amino acids. CDR1 is LNHNV and CDR2 is YYDKDF in the germline V gene (reference sequence). CDR3 sequence (DNA): TGTGCCACCAGCGGACCCGGGACTAGGAGCGACGAGCAGTACTTC. Protein sequence: CATSGPGTRSDEQYF.

This clonotype has a count of ten or more. This rearrangement joins TRBV12-3 or TRBV12-4 to TRBJ2-7; a weak D match, TRBD1 (6 bases). The length of the CDR3 is 12 residues. Trimming shortened V by 6 bases and J by 4 bases, and 10 bases separated the two germline ends. CDR3 bases: TGTGCCAGCAGGCGTCAGGGGTACGAGCAGTACTTC. Protein: CASRRQGYEQYF.

This clonotype turned up a few times. This rearrangement joins TRBV27 to TRBJ2-3; 10 nucleotides agree with TRBD2. This CDR3 is 16 amino acids long. The germline V gene encodes CDR1 MNHEY and CDR2 SMNVEV (reference sequence). V shed 5 bases and J 6 bases; nucleotides not matched to a gene: 11. CDR3: CASSTASGGAGDTQYF. CDR3 bases: TGTGCCAGCAGTACCGCCAGCGGGGGGGCAGGGGATACGCAGTATTTT.

This clonotype was observed a single time. This rearrangement joins TRBV29-1 to TRBJ2-5; D is possibly TRBD1 (5 bases). The CDR3 is made up of 14 amino acids. Per the germline V gene, CDR1 is SQVTM and CDR2 is ANQGSEA. The V end lost 1 base, the J end lost 2 bases, and 11 bases lay between the germline ends. CDR3 sequence (DNA): TGCAGCGTTGAAGCGCAGGGTGTACAAGAGACCCAGTACTTC. It yields the protein CSVEAQGVQETQYF.

This clonotype was seen a handful of times. The rearrangement uses TRBV4-3 and TRBJ2-1; 7 bases line up with TRBD2. The trim removed 0 bases at V and 2 bases at J, leaving 4 bases unmatched. Germline CDR1 LGHNA, CDR2 YSLEER. The CDR3 length is 16 residues. The chain's CDR3 is CASSQDGGWTYNEQFF. As DNA, the CDR3 is TGCGCCAGCAGCCAAGACGGGGGGTGGACCTACAATGAGCAGTTCTTC.

The chain combines TRBV7-9 with TRBJ2-1; D not resolved. This CDR3 has 17 residues. Trimming cost V 1 base and J 3 bases, with 16 bases left between them. Germline CDR1 and CDR2: SEHNR and FQNEAQ (reference sequence). The CDR3 nucleotides are TGTGCCAGCAGCTTAGTGGGTCTTCTACGCCTCTACAATGAGCAGTTCTTC. It translates to CASSLVGLLRLYNEQFF.

Many counts were recorded for this clonotype. The V call is TRBV9, the J call TRBJ2-7, with D possibly being TRBD1 or TRBD2 (7 bases each). Germline V gene sequence: CDR1 SGDLS, CDR2 YYNGEE. CDR3 length: 15 residues. Between the trimmed V and J ends, which lost 4 bases and 3 bases, there was a span of 17 bases. CDR3 sequence: CASSPGGGNDYEQYF. As DNA, the CDR3 is TGTGCCAGCAGCCCAGGGGGAGGGAATGACTACGAGCAGTACTTC. Looking up the rest from reference TRBV9 and TRBJ2-7 gives the full variable domain: DSGVTQTPKHLITATGQRVTLRCSPRSGDLSVYWYQQSLDQGLQFLIQYYNGEERAKGNILERFSAQQFPDLHSELNLSSLELGDSALYFCASSPGGGNDYEQYFGPGTRLTVT.

The genes are TRBV5-1 and TRBJ2-3; a weak D match, TRBD1 (7 bases). This CDR3 is built from 16 residues. V was pared by 5 bases and J by 1 base, with 17 bases between. Germline CDR1 SGHRS, CDR2 YFSETQ. CDR3 sequence: CASSTIQGGGTDTQYF. The CDR3, as DNA: TGCGCCAGCAGTACGATTCAGGGGGGCGGCACAGATACGCAGTATTTT.

This chain links TRBV5-1 with TRBJ2-5; perhaps TRBD1 as D (5 bases). The CDR3 runs to 14 residues. CDR1 is SGHRS, CDR2 YFSETQ, per germline. Deletions cut 0 bases from V and 4 bases from J, with 10 bases between. The chain's CDR3 is CASSLEGHLETQYF. The CDR3 DNA reads as TGCGCCAGCAGCTTGGAAGGACATCTAGAGACCCAGTACTTC.

V and J are TRBV11-2 and TRBJ1-6, with 7 bases identical to TRBD1. V was pared by 4 bases and J by 5 bases, with 20 bases of the junction left unmatched. This CDR3 has 20 residues. CDR1 is SGHAT and CDR2 is FQNNGV in the germline V gene. The CDR3 reads CASSSARGMDSQGDNSPLHF. The CDR3 nucleotides read TGTGCCAGCAGCTCCGCAAGGGGGATGGATAGCCAGGGGGATAATTCACCCCTCCACTTT.